The rows below give T cell receptor beta chains drawn from one sample of a study of blood T cell repertoires in COVID-19. Generated by immunoSEQ multiplex PCR, the TCRdb table keeps only in-frame clones and is missing some. The sample yields 200,000 to 250,000 clones, about 93% seen once. The sample taken for sequencing was peripheral blood. The origin of the receptors is a man aged 60 to 69 with COVID-19, enrolled during active disease. Both conserved end residues are part of each CDR3.

J | V | CDR3
TRBJ1-6 | TRBV12-3/TRBV12-4 | CASSSGNSPLHF
TRBJ1-4 | TRBV10-1 | CASSERTGGNEKLFF
TRBJ2-5 | TRBV7-2 | CASTLSGPSQTQYF
TRBJ1-1 | TRBV19 | CASSSLITEAFF
TRBJ2-5 | TRBV2 | CASNSQGVRETQYF
TRBJ2-2 | TRBV5-1 | CASSLVAGAGELFF
TRBJ2-7 | TRBV5-5 | CASSSPGQGASEQYF
TRBJ2-4 | TRBV4-3 | CASSQDHAIRDDIQYF
TRBJ2-1 | TRBV6-6 | CASTDAGGRYNEQFF
TRBJ1-2 | TRBV6-5 | CASNSDSYGYTF
TRBJ2-1 | TRBV7-2 | CASSQAGTGTYNEQFF
TRBJ2-3 | TRBV7-8 | CASSLFQGALDTQYF
TRBJ1-1 | TRBV12-3/TRBV12-4 | CASRGQMNTEAFF
TRBJ2-2 | TRBV7-2 | CASSKGLGANGELFF
TRBJ1-1 | TRBV27 | CASSLRHGRWTEAFF
TRBJ1-5 | TRBV28 | CASFGASNQPQHF
TRBJ1-2 | TRBV4-1 | CASSLLSPGQGASGYTF
TRBJ2-3 | TRBV9 | CASSSGVADTQYF
TRBJ1-1 | TRBV6-6 | CASSYEGGLNTEAFF
TRBJ2-1 | TRBV3-1/TRBV3-2 | CASSQTPGTGGAIKEFF
TRBJ2-7 | TRBV5-4 | CASSLGGRGSGEQYF
TRBJ2-1 | TRBV18 | CASSPPQTGALNEQFF
TRBJ1-5 | TRBV12-5 | CASGLEHTEQQPQHF
TRBJ2-7 | TRBV19 | CASSNRPSGSPMGSYEQYF
TRBJ2-7 | TRBV6-2/TRBV6-3 | CASSYRTSGAYEQYF
TRBJ2-2 | TRBV19 | CASSRTSGGGPGELFF
TRBJ2-1 | TRBV5-5 | CASSRGVGGGSEQFF
TRBJ1-1 | TRBV28 | CASSSRGSRTEAFF
TRBJ2-7 | TRBV18 | CASSSYREPYEQYF
TRBJ1-4 | TRBV2 | CASANGAPGPVTNEKLFF
TRBJ2-7 | TRBV3-1/TRBV3-2 | CASSRGHRQASYEQYF
TRBJ2-3 | TRBV5-1 | CASSLEQSRGRDTQYF
TRBJ1-1 | TRBV7-2 | CASSDAQGAQAAFF
TRBJ2-7 | TRBV19 | CASSINGNSYEQYF
TRBJ2-2 | TRBV10-2 | CASSPRPLTGPTGELFF
TRBJ2-5 | TRBV11-2 | CASSPRTSGGVQETQYF
TRBJ1-1 | TRBV4-1 | CASSQAGQLNTEAFF
TRBJ2-1 | TRBV19 | CASTTTGRKYNEQFF
TRBJ2-1 | TRBV27 | CASSSPGRAKDNEQFF
TRBJ1-1 | TRBV19 | CASSIDPRPRTEAFF
TRBJ1-2 | TRBV12-3/TRBV12-4 | CASSLDGNYGYTF
TRBJ1-5 | TRBV7-9 | CASSLEKGGWGEWDQPQHF
TRBJ2-7 | TRBV21-1 | CASSGTRRARANYEQYF
TRBJ1-6 | TRBV23-1 | CASRTRVVFNSPLHF
TRBJ2-7 | TRBV30 | CAWSVRDRGEQYF
TRBJ2-1 | TRBV5-1 | CASSLRTSGSYNEQFF
TRBJ1-1 | TRBV3-1/TRBV3-2 | CASSQDLPNTEAFF
TRBJ1-1 | TRBV19 | CASSIQGQAEAFF
TRBJ2-1 | TRBV30 | CAWSTGQGLLNEQFF
TRBJ1-1 | TRBV4-1 | CASSQEKGLSNTEAFF
TRBJ1-2 | TRBV12-3/TRBV12-4 | CASTGAYGYTF
TRBJ2-1 | TRBV9 | CASSADRGGNEQFF
TRBJ1-2 | TRBV2 | CASRGSLGGSYGYTF